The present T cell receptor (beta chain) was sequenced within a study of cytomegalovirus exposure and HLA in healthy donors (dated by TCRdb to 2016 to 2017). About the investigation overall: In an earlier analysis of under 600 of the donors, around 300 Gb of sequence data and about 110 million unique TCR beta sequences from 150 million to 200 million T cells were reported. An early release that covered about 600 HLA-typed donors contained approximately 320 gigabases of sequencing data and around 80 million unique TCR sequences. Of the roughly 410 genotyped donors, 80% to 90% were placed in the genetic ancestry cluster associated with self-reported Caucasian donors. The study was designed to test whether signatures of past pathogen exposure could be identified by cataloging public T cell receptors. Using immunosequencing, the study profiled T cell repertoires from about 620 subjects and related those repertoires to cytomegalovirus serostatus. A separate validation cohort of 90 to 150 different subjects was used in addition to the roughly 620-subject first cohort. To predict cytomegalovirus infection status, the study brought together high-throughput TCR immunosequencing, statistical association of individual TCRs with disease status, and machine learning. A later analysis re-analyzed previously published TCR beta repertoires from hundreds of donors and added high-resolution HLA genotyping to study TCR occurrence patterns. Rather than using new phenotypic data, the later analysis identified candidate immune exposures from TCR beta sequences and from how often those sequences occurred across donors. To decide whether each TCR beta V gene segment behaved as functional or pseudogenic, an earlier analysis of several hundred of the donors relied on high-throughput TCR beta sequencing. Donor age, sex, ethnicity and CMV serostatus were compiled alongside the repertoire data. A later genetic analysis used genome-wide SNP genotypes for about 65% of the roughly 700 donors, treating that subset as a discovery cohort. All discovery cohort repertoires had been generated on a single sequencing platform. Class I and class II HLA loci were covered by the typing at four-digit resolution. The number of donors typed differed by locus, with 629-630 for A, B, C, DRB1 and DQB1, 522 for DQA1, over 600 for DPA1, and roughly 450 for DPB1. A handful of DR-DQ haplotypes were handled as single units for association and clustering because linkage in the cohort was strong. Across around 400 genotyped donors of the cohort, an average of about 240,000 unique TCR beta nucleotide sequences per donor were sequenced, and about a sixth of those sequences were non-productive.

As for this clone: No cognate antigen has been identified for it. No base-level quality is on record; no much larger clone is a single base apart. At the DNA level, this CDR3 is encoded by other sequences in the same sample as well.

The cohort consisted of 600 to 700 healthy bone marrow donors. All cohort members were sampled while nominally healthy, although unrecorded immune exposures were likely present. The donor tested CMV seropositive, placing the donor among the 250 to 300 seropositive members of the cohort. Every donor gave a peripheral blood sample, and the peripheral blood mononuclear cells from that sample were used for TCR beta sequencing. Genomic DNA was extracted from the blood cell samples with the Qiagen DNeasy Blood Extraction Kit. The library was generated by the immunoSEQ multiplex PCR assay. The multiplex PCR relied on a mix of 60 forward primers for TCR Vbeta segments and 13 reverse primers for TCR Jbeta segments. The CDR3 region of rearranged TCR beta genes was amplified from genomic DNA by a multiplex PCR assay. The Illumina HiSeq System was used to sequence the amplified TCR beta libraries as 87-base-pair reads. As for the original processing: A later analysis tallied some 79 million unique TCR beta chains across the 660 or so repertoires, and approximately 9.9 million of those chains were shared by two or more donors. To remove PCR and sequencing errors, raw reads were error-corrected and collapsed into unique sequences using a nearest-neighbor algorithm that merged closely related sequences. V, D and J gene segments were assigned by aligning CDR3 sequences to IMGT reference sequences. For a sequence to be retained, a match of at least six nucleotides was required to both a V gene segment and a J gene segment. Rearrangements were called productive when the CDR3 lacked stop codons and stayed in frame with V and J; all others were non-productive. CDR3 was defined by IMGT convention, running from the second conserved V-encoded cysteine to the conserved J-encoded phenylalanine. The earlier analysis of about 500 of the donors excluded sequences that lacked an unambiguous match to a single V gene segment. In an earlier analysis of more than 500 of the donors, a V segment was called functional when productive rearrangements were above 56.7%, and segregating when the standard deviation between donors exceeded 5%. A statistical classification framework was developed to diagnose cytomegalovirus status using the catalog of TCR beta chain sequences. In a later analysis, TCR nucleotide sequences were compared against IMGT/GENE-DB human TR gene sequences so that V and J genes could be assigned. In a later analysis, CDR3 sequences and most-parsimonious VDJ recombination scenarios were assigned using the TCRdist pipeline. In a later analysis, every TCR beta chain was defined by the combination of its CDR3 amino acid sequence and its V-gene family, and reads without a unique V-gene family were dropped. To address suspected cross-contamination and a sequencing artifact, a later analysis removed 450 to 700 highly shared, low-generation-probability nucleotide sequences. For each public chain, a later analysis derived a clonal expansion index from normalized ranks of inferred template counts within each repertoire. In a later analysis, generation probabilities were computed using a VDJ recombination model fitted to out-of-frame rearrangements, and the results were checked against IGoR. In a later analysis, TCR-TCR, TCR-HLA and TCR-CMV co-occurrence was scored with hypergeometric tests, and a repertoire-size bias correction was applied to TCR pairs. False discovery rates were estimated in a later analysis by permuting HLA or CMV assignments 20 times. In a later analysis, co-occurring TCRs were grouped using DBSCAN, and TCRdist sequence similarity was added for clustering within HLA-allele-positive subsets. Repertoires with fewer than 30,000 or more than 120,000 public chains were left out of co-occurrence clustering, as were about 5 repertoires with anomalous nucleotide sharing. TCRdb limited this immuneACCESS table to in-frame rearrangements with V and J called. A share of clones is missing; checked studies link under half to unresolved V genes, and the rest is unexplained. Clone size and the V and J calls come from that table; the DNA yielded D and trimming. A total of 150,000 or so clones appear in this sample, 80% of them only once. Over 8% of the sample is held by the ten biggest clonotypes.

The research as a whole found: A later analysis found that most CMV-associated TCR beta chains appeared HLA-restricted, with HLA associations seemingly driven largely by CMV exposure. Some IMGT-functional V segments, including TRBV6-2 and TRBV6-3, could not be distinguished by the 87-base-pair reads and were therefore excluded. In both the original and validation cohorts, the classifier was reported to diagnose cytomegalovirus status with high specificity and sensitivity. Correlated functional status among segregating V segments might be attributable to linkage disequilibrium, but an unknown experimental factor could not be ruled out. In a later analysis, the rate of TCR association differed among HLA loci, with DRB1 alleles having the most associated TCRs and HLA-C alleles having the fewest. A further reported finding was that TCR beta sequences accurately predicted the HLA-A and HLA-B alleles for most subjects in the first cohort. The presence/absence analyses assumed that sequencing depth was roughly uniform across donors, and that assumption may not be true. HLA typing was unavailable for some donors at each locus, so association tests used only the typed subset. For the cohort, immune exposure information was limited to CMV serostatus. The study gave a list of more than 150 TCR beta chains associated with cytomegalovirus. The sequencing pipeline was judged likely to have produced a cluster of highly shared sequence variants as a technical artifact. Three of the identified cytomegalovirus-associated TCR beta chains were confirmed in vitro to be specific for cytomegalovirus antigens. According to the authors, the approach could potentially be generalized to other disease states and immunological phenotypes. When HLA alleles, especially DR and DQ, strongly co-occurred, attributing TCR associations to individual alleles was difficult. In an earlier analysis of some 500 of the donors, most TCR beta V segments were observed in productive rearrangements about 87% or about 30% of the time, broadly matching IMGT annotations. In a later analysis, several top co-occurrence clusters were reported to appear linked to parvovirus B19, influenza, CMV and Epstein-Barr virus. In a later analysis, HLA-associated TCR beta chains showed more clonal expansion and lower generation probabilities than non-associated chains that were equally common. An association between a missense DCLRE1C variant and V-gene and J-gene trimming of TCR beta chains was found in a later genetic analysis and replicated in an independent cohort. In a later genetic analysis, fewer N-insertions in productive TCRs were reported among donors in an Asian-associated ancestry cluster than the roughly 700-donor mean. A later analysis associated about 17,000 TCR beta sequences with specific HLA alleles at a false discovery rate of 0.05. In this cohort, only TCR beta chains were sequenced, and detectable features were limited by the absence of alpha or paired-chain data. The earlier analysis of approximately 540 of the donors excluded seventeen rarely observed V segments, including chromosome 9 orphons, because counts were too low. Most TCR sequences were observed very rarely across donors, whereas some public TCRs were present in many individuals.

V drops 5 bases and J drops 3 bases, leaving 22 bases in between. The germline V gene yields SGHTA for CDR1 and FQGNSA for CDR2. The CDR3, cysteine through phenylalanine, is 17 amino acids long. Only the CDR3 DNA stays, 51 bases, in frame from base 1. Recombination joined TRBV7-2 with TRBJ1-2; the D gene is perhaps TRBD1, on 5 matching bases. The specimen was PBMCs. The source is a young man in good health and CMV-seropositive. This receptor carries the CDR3 CASSTSGAGLSDYGYTF. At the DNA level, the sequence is TGTGCCAGCAGCACGTCCGGAGCAGGGTTGTCCGACTATGGCTACACCTTC.